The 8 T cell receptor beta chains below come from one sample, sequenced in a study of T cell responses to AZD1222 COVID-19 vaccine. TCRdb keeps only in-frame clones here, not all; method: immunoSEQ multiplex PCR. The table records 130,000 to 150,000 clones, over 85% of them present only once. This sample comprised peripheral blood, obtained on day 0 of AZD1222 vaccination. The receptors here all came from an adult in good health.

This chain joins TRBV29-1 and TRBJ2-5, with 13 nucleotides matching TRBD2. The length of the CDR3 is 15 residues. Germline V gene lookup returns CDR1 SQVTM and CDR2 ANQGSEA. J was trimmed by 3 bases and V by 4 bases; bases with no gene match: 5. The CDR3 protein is CSVGPGTSGKETQYF. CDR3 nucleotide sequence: TGCAGCGTTGGCCCCGGGACTAGCGGGAAAGAGACCCAGTACTTC.

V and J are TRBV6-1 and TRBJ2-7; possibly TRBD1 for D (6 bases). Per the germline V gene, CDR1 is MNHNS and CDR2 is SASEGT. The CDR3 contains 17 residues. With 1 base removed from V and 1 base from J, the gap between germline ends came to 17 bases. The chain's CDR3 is CASSEENRVYLSYEQYF. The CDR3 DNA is TGTGCCAGCAGTGAAGAGAACAGGGTCTACCTATCCTACGAGCAGTACTTC.

CDR3: CASSSPQTERAEQFF. The CDR3 DNA follows: TGTGCCAGCAGCTCCCCTCAGACTGAGAGAGCTGAGCAGTTCTTC. The chain links TRBV5-6 to TRBJ2-1; D is unresolved. V was clipped by 3 bases and J by 9 bases, with 19 bases between them. CDR3 length: 15 amino acids. Germline V gene lookup returns CDR1 SGHDT and CDR2 YYEEEE.

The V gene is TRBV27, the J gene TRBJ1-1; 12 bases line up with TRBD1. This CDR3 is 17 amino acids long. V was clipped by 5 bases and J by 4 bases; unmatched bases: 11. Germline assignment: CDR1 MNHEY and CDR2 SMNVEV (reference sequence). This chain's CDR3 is CASSPRDRGRVSTEAFF. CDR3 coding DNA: TGTGCCAGCAGTCCCAGGGACAGGGGGCGCGTTAGCACTGAAGCTTTCTTT.

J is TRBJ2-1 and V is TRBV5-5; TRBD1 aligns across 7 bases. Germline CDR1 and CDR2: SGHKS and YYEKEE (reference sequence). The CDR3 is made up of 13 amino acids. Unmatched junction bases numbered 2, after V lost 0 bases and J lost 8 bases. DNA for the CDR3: TGTGCCAGCAGCTTGGAGGGGGCGCATGAGCAGTTCTTC. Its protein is CASSLEGAHEQFF.

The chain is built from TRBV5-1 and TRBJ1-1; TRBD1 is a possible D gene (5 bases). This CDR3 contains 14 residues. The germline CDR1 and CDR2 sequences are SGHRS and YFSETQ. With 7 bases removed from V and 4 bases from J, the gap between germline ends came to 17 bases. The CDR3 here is CASGWRGGGTEAFF. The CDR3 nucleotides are TGCGCCAGCGGATGGAGGGGCGGGGGCACTGAAGCTTTCTTT. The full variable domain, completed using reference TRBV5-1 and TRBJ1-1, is KAGVTQTPRYLIKTRGQQVTLSCSPISGHRSVSWYQQTPGQGLQFLFEYFSETQRNKGNFPGRFSGRQFSNSRSEMNVSTLELGDSALYLCASGWRGGGTEAFFGQGTRLTVV.

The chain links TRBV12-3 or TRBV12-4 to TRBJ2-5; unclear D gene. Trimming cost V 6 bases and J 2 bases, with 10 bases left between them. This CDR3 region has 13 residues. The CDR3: CASSPDGQETQYF. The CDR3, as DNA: TGTGCCAGCAGCCCAGACGGACAAGAGACCCAGTACTTC.

The CDR3 sequence is CAISLTAYQETQYF. The CDR3 DNA sequence: TGTGCCATCAGCCTGACAGCGTACCAAGAGACCCAGTACTTC. V and J are TRBV10-3 and TRBJ2-5, with D possibly TRBD1 on 5 matching bases. The CDR3 is 14 amino acids. Deletions cut 6 bases from V and 0 bases from J, with 11 bases between. Germline CDR1 is ENHRY and CDR2 is SYGVKD.